This TCR beta chain was captured by sequencing in a study of blood T cells in healthy people across ages. About this clonotype: A read error may account for a junction end that differs from germline.

Then a second PCR, running about 6 to 12 cycles, was carried out with a sample-barcoded 5' primer and a J-beta primer mix. A template-switch adaptor that had 12 random nucleotides put a tag on each cDNA molecule. TCRdb re-called the 5' RACE reads through MiXCR, storing one row per CDR3 protein. This table has 1,800,000 or so distinct CDR3 sequences, about two fifths appearing once. A minimum of 7 million PBMCs was isolated per sample. Total RNA was extracted at no less than 5 micrograms per sample. What was sequenced was blood. The clonotype comes from a human donor in good health.

The CDR3 loop is CASSLGLTRDNYGCTF. The DNA for the CDR3 is TGTGCCAGCAGCTTAGGACTGACGAGGGATAACTATGGCTGCACCTTC. This sequence joins TRBV7-2 and TRBJ1-2; D remains ambiguous. The CDR3 has 16 amino acids. CDR1 is SGHTA, CDR2 FQGNSA, per germline.